This T cell receptor (beta chain) was sequenced during a study of blood T cell repertoires in COVID-19. Across the whole study: COVID-19 samples collected from the United States, Italy and Spain covered acute and convalescent phases.

Germline V gene sequence: CDR1 KGHSH, CDR2 LQKENI. CDR3 size: 19 residues. The V and J ends lost 2 bases and 6 bases, in that order; junction bases with no gene match: 20. Assay used: immunoSEQ multiplex PCR; TCRdb lists only in-frame clones, some missing. The sample lists fewer than 250,000 clones, just under 85% occurring once. The sample consisted of peripheral blood. The sequence came from a woman older than 75 with acute or convalescent COVID-19. The chain couples TRBV18 to TRBJ2-7; TRBD1 matches 9 bases. CDR3 nucleotides: TGTGCCAGCTCACCAAGCCATGGCCGCACACGGGACAGGGTGGGCGAGCAGTACTTC. Its translation: CASSPSHGRTRDRVGEQYF.